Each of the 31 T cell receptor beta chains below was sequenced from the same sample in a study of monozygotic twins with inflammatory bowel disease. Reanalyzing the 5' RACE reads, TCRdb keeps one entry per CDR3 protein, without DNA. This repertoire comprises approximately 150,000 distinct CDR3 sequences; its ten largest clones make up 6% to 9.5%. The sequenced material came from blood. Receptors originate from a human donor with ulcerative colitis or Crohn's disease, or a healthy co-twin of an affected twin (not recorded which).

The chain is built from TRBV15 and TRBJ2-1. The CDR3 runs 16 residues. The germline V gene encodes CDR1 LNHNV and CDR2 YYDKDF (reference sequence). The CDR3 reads CATSRSPAGSYNEQFF.

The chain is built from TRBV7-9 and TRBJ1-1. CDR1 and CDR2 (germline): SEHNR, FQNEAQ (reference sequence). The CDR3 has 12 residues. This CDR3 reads CASSLQNTEAFF.

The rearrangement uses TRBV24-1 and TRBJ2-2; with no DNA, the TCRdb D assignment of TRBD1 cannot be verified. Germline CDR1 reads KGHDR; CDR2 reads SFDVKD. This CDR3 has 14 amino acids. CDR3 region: CATRGTGVTGELFF.

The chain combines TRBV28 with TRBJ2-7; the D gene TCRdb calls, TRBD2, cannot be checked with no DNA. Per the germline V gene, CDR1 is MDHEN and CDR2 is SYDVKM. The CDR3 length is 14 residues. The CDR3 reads CASSLPGLNYEQYF.

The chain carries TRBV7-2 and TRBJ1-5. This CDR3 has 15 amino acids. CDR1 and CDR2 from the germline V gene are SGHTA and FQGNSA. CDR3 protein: CASSLRGILNQPQHF.

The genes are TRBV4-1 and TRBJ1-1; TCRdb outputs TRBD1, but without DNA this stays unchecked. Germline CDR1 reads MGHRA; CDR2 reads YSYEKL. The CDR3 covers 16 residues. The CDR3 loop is CASSHVQGSPNTEAFF.

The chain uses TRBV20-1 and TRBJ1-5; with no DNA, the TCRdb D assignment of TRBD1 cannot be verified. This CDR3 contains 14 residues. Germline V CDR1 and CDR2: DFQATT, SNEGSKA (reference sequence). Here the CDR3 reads CSATTGDSNQPQHF.

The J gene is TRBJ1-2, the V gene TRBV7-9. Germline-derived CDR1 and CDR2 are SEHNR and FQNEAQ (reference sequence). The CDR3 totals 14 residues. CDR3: CASSLGGTFYGYTF.

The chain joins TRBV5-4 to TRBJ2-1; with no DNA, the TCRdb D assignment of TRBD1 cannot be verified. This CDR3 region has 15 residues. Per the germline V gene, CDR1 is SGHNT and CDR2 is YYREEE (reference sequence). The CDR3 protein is CASSSDQGAYNEQFF.

The CDR3: CASSWTDYSPLHF. V usage is TRBV10-3 and J usage is TRBJ1-6; TCRdb gives TRBD1 as the D gene, but with no DNA this cannot be confirmed. The CDR3 has 13 amino acids. The germline V gene encodes CDR1 ENHRY and CDR2 SYGVKD.

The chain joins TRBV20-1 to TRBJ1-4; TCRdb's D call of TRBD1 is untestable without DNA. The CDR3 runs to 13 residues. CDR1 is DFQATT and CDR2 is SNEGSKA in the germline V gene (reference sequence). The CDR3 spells CSATGTVDEKLFF.

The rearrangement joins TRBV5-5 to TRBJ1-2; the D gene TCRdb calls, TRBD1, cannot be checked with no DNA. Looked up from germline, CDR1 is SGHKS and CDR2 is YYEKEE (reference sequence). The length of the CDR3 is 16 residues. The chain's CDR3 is CASSLIQGQFNYGYTF.

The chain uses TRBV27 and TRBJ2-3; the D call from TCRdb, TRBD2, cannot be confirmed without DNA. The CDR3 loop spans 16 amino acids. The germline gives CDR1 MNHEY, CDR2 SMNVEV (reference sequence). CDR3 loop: CASSKSSGLLTDTQYF.

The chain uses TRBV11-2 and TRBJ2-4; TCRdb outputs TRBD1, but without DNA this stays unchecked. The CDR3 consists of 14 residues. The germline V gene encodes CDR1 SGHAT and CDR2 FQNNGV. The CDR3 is CASSSDRVGNIQYF.

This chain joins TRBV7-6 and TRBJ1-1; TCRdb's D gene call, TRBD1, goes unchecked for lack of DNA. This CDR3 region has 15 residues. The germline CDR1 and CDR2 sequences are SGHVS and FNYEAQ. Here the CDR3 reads CASSLYRATNTEAFF. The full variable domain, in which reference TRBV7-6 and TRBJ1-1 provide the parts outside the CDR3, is GAGVSQSPRYKVTKRGQDVALRCDPISGHVSLYWYRQALGQGPEFLTYFNYEAQQDKSGLPNDRFSAERPEGSISTLTIQRTEQRDSAMYRCASSLYRATNTEAFFGQGTRLTVV.

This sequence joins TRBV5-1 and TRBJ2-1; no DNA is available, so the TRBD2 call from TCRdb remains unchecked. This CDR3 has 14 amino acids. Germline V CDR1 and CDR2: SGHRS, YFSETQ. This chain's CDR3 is CASSLAGGGYEQFF.

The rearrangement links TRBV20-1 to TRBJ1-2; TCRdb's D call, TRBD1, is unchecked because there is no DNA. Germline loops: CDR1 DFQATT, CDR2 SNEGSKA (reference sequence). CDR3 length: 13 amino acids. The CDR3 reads CSASDSPNYGYTF.

CDR3 amino acids: CASSTGRSSYEQYF. This chain uses TRBV5-1 with TRBJ2-7; the D call from TCRdb, TRBD1, cannot be confirmed without DNA. Looked up from germline, CDR1 is SGHRS and CDR2 is YFSETQ. This CDR3 comprises 14 residues. The whole variable domain, filled in from reference TRBV5-1 and TRBJ2-7, reads KAGVTQTPRYLIKTRGQQVTLSCSPISGHRSVSWYQQTPGQGLQFLFEYFSETQRNKGNFPGRFSGRQFSNSRSEMNVSTLELGDSALYLCASSTGRSSYEQYFGPGTRLTVT.

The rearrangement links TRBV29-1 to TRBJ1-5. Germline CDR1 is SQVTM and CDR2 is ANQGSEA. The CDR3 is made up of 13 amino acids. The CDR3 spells CSVEVQVNQPQHF.

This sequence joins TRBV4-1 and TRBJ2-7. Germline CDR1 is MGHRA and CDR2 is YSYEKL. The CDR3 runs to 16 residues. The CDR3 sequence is CASSQEGSSEYDEQYF.

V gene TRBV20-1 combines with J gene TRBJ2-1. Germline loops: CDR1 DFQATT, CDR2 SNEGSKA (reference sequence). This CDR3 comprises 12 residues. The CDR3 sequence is CSTRGVTDEQFF.

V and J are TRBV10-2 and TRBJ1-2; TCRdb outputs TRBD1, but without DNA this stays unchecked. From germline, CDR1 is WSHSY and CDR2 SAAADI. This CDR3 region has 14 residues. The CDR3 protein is CASSESSQGDGYTF.

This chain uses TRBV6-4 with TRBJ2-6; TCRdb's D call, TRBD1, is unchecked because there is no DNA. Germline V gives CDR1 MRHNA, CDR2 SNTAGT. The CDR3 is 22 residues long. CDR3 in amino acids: CASRSLAGTGGAVHSGANVLTF.

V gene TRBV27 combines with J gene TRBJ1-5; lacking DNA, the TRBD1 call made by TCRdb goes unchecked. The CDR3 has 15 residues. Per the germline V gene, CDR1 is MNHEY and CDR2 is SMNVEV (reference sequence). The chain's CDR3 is CASSLRGGGDQPQHF.

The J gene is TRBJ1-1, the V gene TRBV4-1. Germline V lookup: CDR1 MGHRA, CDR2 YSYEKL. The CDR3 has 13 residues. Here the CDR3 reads CASSQDLGSEAFF.

The CDR3 sequence: CASSPQNSPLHF. The chain is built from TRBV12-3 or TRBV12-4 and TRBJ1-6. The CDR3 is 12 amino acids.

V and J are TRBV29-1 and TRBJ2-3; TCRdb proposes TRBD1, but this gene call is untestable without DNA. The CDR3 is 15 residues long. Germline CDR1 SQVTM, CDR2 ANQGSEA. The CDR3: CSVLRTGWGTDTQYF.

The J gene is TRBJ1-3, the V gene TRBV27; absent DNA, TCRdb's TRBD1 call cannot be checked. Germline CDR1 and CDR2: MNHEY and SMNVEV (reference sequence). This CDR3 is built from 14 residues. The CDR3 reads CASSEGRFGNTIYF.

The CDR3: CASSADIANYGYTF. The genes are TRBV2 and TRBJ1-2. Germline CDR1 reads SNHLY; CDR2 reads FYNNEI. The CDR3 has 14 amino acids.

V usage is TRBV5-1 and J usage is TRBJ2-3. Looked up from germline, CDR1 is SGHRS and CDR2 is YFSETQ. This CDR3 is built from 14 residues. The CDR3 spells CASSLVHSSDTQYF.

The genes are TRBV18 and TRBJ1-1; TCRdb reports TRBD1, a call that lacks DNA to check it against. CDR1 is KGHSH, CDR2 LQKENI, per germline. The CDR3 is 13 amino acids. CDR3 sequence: CASSEQPGTEAFF.